This entry describes one T cell receptor (beta chain). These data are taken from a study of cytomegalovirus exposure and HLA in healthy donors. The PCR contained 60 Vbeta and 13 Jbeta primers. Profiled with immunoSEQ multiplex PCR; TCRdb holds only in-frame clones, not every one. The table lists over 70,000 clones, over 75% of them singletons, with 2.5% in the top ten. The ends were cut back, 4 bases at V and 1 base at J, with 13 bases in the middle. The CDR3 is 15 residues long. CDR1 SGHRS and CDR2 YFSETQ come from the germline V gene. The source of this sequence is a male donor in good health and CMV-seropositive. The chain joins TRBV5-1 to TRBJ2-3; tentatively, D is TRBD1 (6 bases). Sequencing used PBMCs. CDR3 coding DNA: TGCGCCAGCAGCCCCAGGGGATTAGGCACAGATACGCAGTATTTT. It is translated as CASSPRGLGTDTQYF.